One sample yielded the 5 T cell receptor beta chains listed below, sequenced in a study of blood T cell repertoires in COVID-19. Sequenced by immunoSEQ multiplex PCR; TCRdb stores in-frame clones only, minus some. The sample contains about 260,000 clones, around 86% of which appear only once. Material: peripheral blood. The source is a middle-aged man with active or convalescent COVID-19.

The J gene is TRBJ2-5, the V gene TRBV2; D possibly corresponds to TRBD2 (6 bases). Germline V gene lookup returns CDR1 SNHLY and CDR2 FYNNEI. V was cut by 6 bases and J by 5 bases, with 13 bases left in between. This CDR3 is built from 13 residues. CDR3 sequence reads: CASSVGGSETQYF. In nucleotides, the CDR3 is TGTGCCAGCAGCGTGGGGGGTTCGGAGACCCAGTACTTC.

The chain links TRBV30 to TRBJ1-6, with 9 bases aligning to TRBD1. Germline V gives CDR1 GTSNPN, CDR2 SVGIG (reference sequence). This CDR3 contains 15 residues. The V and J ends lost 0 bases and 10 bases, in that order; junction bases with no gene match: 7. CDR3 sequence: CAWSVAGQGKSPLHF. For the CDR3, the DNA is TGTGCCTGGAGTGTGGCGGGACAGGGTAAATCACCCCTCCACTTT. Based on the CDR3 plus reference TRBV30 and TRBJ1-6, the full variable domain is SQTIHQWPATLVQPVGSPLSLECTVEGTSNPNLYWYRQAAGRGLQLLFYSVGIGQISSEVPQNLSASRPQDRQFILSSKKLLLSDSGFYLCAWSVAGQGKSPLHFGNGTRLTVT.

J is TRBJ2-1 and V is TRBV18; TRBD1 agrees at 8 bases. In germline, CDR1 is KGHSH, CDR2 LQKENI. J lost 6 bases, V lost 3 bases, and 10 bases had no gene match. The CDR3 totals 16 residues. CDR3 region: CASSPPGGSSINEQFF. The DNA for the CDR3 is TGTGCCAGCTCACCGCCAGGGGGCTCTTCAATCAATGAGCAGTTCTTC.

This chain connects TRBV11-2 to TRBJ2-3; D may be TRBD1 (5 bases). Germline CDR1 and CDR2: SGHAT and FQNNGV. The CDR3 is 15 residues long. Trimming left V 4 bases short and J 4 bases short, with 15 bases between. The CDR3 DNA sequence: TGTGCCAGCAGCTCCTTGAAACCCAGGGCAGATACGCAGTATTTT. It encodes CASSSLKPRADTQYF.

This sequence joins TRBV6-5 and TRBJ1-1; TRBD1 matches at 8 bases. The germline gives CDR1 MNHEY, CDR2 SVGAGI. This CDR3 has 14 amino acids. The V gene end was trimmed by 7 bases and the J gene end by 0 bases; junction bases not matched to a gene: 4. The CDR3 DNA is TGTGCCAGCATTCTGGACAGGGTGAACACTGAAGCTTTCTTT. It is translated as CASILDRVNTEAFF.